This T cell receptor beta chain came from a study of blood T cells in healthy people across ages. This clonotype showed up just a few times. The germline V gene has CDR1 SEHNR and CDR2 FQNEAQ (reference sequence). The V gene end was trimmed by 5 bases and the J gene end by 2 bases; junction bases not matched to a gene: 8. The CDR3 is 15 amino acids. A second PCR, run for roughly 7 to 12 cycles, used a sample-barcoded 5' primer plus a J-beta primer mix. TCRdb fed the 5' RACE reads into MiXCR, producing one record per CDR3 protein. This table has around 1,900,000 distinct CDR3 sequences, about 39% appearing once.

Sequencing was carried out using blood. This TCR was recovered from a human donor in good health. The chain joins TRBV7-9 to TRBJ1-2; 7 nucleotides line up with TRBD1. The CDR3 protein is CASSLRGQANYGYTF. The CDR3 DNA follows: TGTGCCAGCAGCCTCCGCGGACAGGCGAACTATGGCTACACCTTC. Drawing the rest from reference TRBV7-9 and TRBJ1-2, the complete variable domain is DTGVSQNPRHKITKRGQNVTFRCDPISEHNRLYWYRQTLGQGPEFLTYFQNEAQLEKSRLLSDRFSAERPKGSFSTLEIQRTEQGDSAMYLCASSLRGQANYGYTFGSGTRLTVV.